This entry concerns a single TCR beta chain. This clone has more than one count but fewer than ten. Its antigen remains unidentified. Base qualities were left out, and no much larger clone turns up one base away. Other DNA sequences from this sample encode an identical CDR3 as well. This entry is derived from a study of blood T cell repertoires in COVID-19 (dated by TCRdb to about 2020). Describing the broader study: Samples from collaborators originated in the United States, Italy and Spain and spanned both the acute and convalescent phases of COVID-19. A freely available public database, intended as a resource for researchers studying the immune response to SARS-CoV-2, is where the repertoires were released. Nearly every sample came with metadata listing a de-identified subject ID, COVID-19 status, age in years and sex. Where available, HLA class I and class II types were obtained from metadata supplied by the sample provider rather than from assay-based typing. The samples were drawn from the first 160 participants of the ongoing ImmuneRACE study and from more than 1,000 subjects provided by 6 global collaborators. The dataset comprised deeply sampled blood TCRbeta repertoires from subjects exposed to, actively infected with, or recovered from COVID-19. The prospective study material was composed of cDNA or gDNA derived from T cells, B-cell-depleted T cells, or PBMCs. General study outcomes and caveats: The quantity of clinical and demographic metadata differed by source and by participant and was supplied without curation.

The CDR3 numbers 13 residues from cysteine through phenylalanine. The retained sequence is limited to the CDR3, 39 bases, with the frame set at the first base. CDR1 and CDR2 are drawn from the germline V gene: SGHVS, FNYEAQ. Relative to germline, V is 4 bases shorter and J is 5 bases shorter, with 11 bases between their ends. TCRbeta CDR3 regions were amplified from genomic DNA using the immunoSEQ Assay, a bias-controlled multiplex PCR. Under the source paper's analysis protocol: Within the assay, amplification of reference gene primers was used to estimate how many nucleated cells each sample contained. To quantify the absolute abundance of each unique TCRbeta CDR3 rearrangement, sequence reads were collapsed and filtered. For each sample, productive Simpson clonality was calculated as the square root of Simpson's diversity index over productive rearrangements. Drawn from immuneACCESS, this table holds only the in-frame rearrangements with V and J called that TCRdb kept. Clones are partly lost; checked studies trace under half to an unresolved V gene and leave the rest unexplained. V, J and clone size were drawn from that table, and D and trimming were deduced from the DNA. The sample contains fewer than 300,000 clones, roughly 80% of them found a single time. Clones ranked in the top ten supply approximately 2.6% of the sample.

Whole blood was collected in K2EDTA tubes by collaborating institutions according to the institutions' own protocols. For TCRbeta analysis, collaborators shipped samples in one of three forms: frozen whole blood, isolated PBMCs, or DNA extracted from either of those sample types. In this chain, TRBV7-6 is recombined with TRBJ2-5; 6 matching bases give a weak D call of TRBD1. The specimen was peripheral blood. The receptor was derived from a woman in her 70s with active or convalescent COVID-19. CDR3 sequence: CASSSQGPETQYF. The DNA reads TGTGCCAGCAGCTCACAGGGCCCGGAGACCCAGTACTTC. Reference TRBV7-6 and TRBJ2-5 genes cover what lies past the CDR3, so the full variable domain is GAGVSQSPRYKVTKRGQDVALRCDPISGHVSLYWYRQALGQGPEFLTYFNYEAQQDKSGLPNDRFSAERPEGSISTLTIQRTEQRDSAMYRCASSSQGPETQYFGPGTRLLVL.